The rows below give T cell receptor beta chains drawn from one sample of a study of blood T cell repertoires in COVID-19. Sequencing was performed with immunoSEQ multiplex PCR; in TCRdb, only in-frame clones are kept and a portion is missing. This table has more than 200,000 clones, almost 90% appearing once. The sample taken for sequencing was peripheral blood. The receptors here all came from a woman aged 55-70 years with acute or convalescent COVID-19. Each CDR3 is given with its conserved first and last residue. Fields, in order: V gene, D gene, J gene, clone size, CDR3 protein, CDR3 DNA. A D gene is named only where the DNA matches it firmly. Expanded clones get a size class; other rows say once, few or many, or leave the size out.

v_gene: TRBV30; d_gene: NA; j_gene: TRBJ1-2; abundance: NA; CDR3aa: CAWSGGDFYGYTF; CDR3nt: TGTGCCTGGAGTGGTGGGGACTTCTATGGCTACACCTTC
v_gene: TRBV12-3/TRBV12-4; d_gene: NA; j_gene: TRBJ1-2; abundance: NA; CDR3aa: CASSIRRDNGYTF; CDR3nt: TGTGCCAGCAGTATCCGTCGAGACAATGGCTACACCTTC
v_gene: TRBV6-2/TRBV6-3; d_gene: NA; j_gene: TRBJ1-5; abundance: NA; CDR3aa: CASSYTAGSNQPQHF; CDR3nt: TGTGCCAGCAGTTACACAGCGGGTAGCAATCAGCCCCAGCATTTT
v_gene: TRBV3-1/TRBV3-2; d_gene: NA; j_gene: TRBJ2-5; abundance: NA; CDR3aa: CASSRRGGTGETQYF; CDR3nt: TGTGCCAGCAGCCGGAGGGGCGGGACGGGGGAGACCCAGTACTTC
v_gene: TRBV7-3; d_gene: NA; j_gene: TRBJ1-1; abundance: NA; CDR3aa: CASSLMGALNTEAFF; CDR3nt: TGTGCCAGCAGCTTAATGGGGGCTTTGAACACTGAAGCTTTCTTT
v_gene: TRBV3-1/TRBV3-2; d_gene: TRBD2; j_gene: TRBJ2-3; abundance: NA; CDR3aa: CASSHRGVTQYF; CDR3nt: TGTGCCAGCAGCCATCGGGGGGTTACGCAGTATTTT
v_gene: TRBV6-1; d_gene: TRBD1; j_gene: TRBJ2-1; abundance: NA; CDR3aa: CASSEKWDSNEQFF; CDR3nt: TGTGCCAGCAGTGAAAAATGGGACAGCAATGAGCAGTTCTTC
v_gene: TRBV10-3; d_gene: TRBD2; j_gene: TRBJ2-1; abundance: NA; CDR3aa: CAISEPAGGSYNEQFF; CDR3nt: TGTGCCATCAGTGAGCCGGCGGGCGGGAGCTACAATGAGCAGTTCTTC
v_gene: TRBV5-1; d_gene: TRBD2; j_gene: TRBJ2-3; abundance: NA; CDR3aa: CASSLSGRGADTQYF; CDR3nt: TGCGCCAGCAGCTTGAGCGGGAGGGGAGCAGATACGCAGTATTTT
v_gene: TRBV24-1; d_gene: NA; j_gene: TRBJ1-2; abundance: NA; CDR3aa: CATSARDYGYTF; CDR3nt: TGTGCCACCAGTGCCAGGGACTATGGCTACACCTTC
v_gene: TRBV7-9; d_gene: NA; j_gene: TRBJ2-7; abundance: NA; CDR3aa: CASSTSGTSYEQYF; CDR3nt: TGTGCCAGCAGCACCTCCGGGACAAGCTACGAGCAGTACTTC
v_gene: TRBV6-5; d_gene: NA; j_gene: TRBJ1-5; abundance: NA; CDR3aa: CASNIEPSNQPQHF; CDR3nt: TGTGCCAGCAACATTGAACCTAGCAATCAGCCCCAGCATTTT
v_gene: TRBV19; d_gene: TRBD2; j_gene: TRBJ2-7; abundance: NA; CDR3aa: CASSTRTSGVLQQYF; CDR3nt: TGTGCCAGTAGTACCCGGACTAGCGGGGTACTTCAGCAGTACTTC
v_gene: TRBV9; d_gene: TRBD1; j_gene: TRBJ1-2; abundance: NA; CDR3aa: CASSVPGGGYYGYTF; CDR3nt: TGTGCCAGCAGCGTACCAGGGGGCGGGTACTATGGCTACACCTTC
v_gene: TRBV5-1; d_gene: TRBD2; j_gene: TRBJ2-1; abundance: NA; CDR3aa: CASSLGGGGLKNEQFF; CDR3nt: TGCGCCAGCAGCTTGGGTGGCGGGGGGCTGAAGAATGAGCAGTTCTTC
v_gene: TRBV28; d_gene: NA; j_gene: TRBJ1-1; abundance: NA; CDR3aa: CASSLSAGWAFF; CDR3nt: TGTGCCAGCAGTTTATCTGCGGGTTGGGCTTTCTTT
v_gene: TRBV19; d_gene: NA; j_gene: TRBJ1-4; abundance: NA; CDR3aa: CASSTQDPTNEKLFF; CDR3nt: TGTGCCAGTAGTACCCAGGATCCAACTAATGAAAAACTGTTTTTT
v_gene: TRBV7-2; d_gene: TRBD1; j_gene: TRBJ1-3; abundance: NA; CDR3aa: CASSLTGTGGNTIYF; CDR3nt: TGTGCCAGCAGCTTAACCGGGACAGGGGGAAACACCATATATTTT
v_gene: TRBV3-1/TRBV3-2; d_gene: NA; j_gene: TRBJ1-6; abundance: NA; CDR3aa: CASSQETIRSQVPLHF; CDR3nt: TGTGCCAGCAGCCAAGAAACCATCCGGTCGCAAGTACCCCTCCACTTT
v_gene: TRBV6-5; d_gene: NA; j_gene: TRBJ1-3; abundance: NA; CDR3aa: CASSQGGVAGNTIYF; CDR3nt: TGTGCCAGCAGTCAGGGAGGGGTGGCAGGAAACACCATATATTTT
v_gene: TRBV19; d_gene: TRBD1; j_gene: TRBJ1-5; abundance: NA; CDR3aa: CASSMGQGGNQPQHF; CDR3nt: TGTGCCAGTAGTATGGGACAGGGGGGGAATCAGCCCCAGCATTTT
v_gene: TRBV28; d_gene: NA; j_gene: TRBJ1-4; abundance: once; CDR3aa: CASNLDSATNEKLFF; CDR3nt: TGTGCCAGCAATTTGGACAGCGCAACTAATGAAAAACTGTTTTTT
v_gene: TRBV19; d_gene: TRBD2; j_gene: TRBJ2-7; abundance: NA; CDR3aa: CASSTGRAFYEQYF; CDR3nt: TGTGCCAGTAGTACCGGGAGGGCCTTCTACGAGCAGTACTTC
v_gene: TRBV5-4; d_gene: TRBD2; j_gene: TRBJ2-4; abundance: NA; CDR3aa: CASSLGLAGGPLNF; CDR3nt: TGTGCCAGCAGCTTGGGCCTAGCGGGGGGGCCTTTGAACTTC
v_gene: TRBV19; d_gene: NA; j_gene: TRBJ2-3; abundance: NA; CDR3aa: CASMGRSYTDTQYF; CDR3nt: TGTGCCAGTATGGGGCGAAGTTACACAGATACGCAGTATTTT
v_gene: TRBV5-4; d_gene: TRBD1; j_gene: TRBJ1-3; abundance: NA; CDR3aa: CASSRDSMRNTIYF; CDR3nt: TGTGCCAGCAGCCGGGACAGTATGAGAAACACCATATATTTT
v_gene: TRBV5-1; d_gene: TRBD2; j_gene: TRBJ2-7; abundance: NA; CDR3aa: CASSLAGREVYYEQYF; CDR3nt: TGCGCCAGCAGCTTGGCCGGGCGGGAGGTATACTACGAGCAGTACTTC
v_gene: TRBV3-1/TRBV3-2; d_gene: TRBD2; j_gene: TRBJ2-1; abundance: NA; CDR3aa: CASSHLAGVGEQFF; CDR3nt: TGTGCCAGCAGCCACCTAGCGGGGGTTGGTGAGCAGTTCTTC
v_gene: TRBV23-1; d_gene: NA; j_gene: TRBJ1-5; abundance: once; CDR3aa: CASTHLRSNQPQHF; CDR3nt: TGCGCCAGCACCCACTTGAGGAGCAATCAGCCCCAGCATTTT
v_gene: TRBV6-2/TRBV6-3; d_gene: NA; j_gene: TRBJ2-1; abundance: NA; CDR3aa: CASSYRQGLYNEQFF; CDR3nt: TGTGCCAGCAGTTACAGACAGGGACTTTACAATGAGCAGTTCTTC
v_gene: TRBV19; d_gene: TRBD1; j_gene: TRBJ1-5; abundance: NA; CDR3aa: CASSIGTGASNQPQHF; CDR3nt: TGTGCCAGTAGTATTGGGACAGGGGCGAGCAATCAGCCCCAGCATTTT
v_gene: TRBV5-1; d_gene: TRBD2; j_gene: TRBJ2-7; abundance: NA; CDR3aa: CASSLGVGTSGAEQYF; CDR3nt: TGCGCCAGCAGCTTGGGAGTAGGGACTAGCGGAGCCGAGCAGTACTTC
v_gene: TRBV7-2; d_gene: TRBD2; j_gene: TRBJ2-1; abundance: NA; CDR3aa: CASSIRTSGGSYNEQFF; CDR3nt: TGTGCCAGCAGCATAAGGACTAGCGGGGGCTCCTACAATGAGCAGTTCTTC
v_gene: TRBV5-4; d_gene: TRBD2; j_gene: TRBJ2-1; abundance: NA; CDR3aa: CASSSKRGSSYNEQFF; CDR3nt: TGTGCCAGCAGCTCTAAGCGGGGGAGCTCCTACAATGAGCAGTTCTTC
v_gene: TRBV10-2; d_gene: TRBD1; j_gene: TRBJ1-4; abundance: NA; CDR3aa: CASSEDRGGTNEKLFF; CDR3nt: TGCGCCAGCAGTGAGGACAGGGGAGGAACTAATGAAAAACTGTTTTTT
v_gene: TRBV9; d_gene: NA; j_gene: TRBJ2-2; abundance: NA; CDR3aa: CASREGSDRELFF; CDR3nt: TGTGCCAGCAGGGAAGGCTCGGACAGGGAGCTGTTTTTT
v_gene: TRBV2; d_gene: NA; j_gene: TRBJ2-5; abundance: NA; CDR3aa: CASSAGVEETQYF; CDR3nt: TGTGCCAGCAGTGCAGGGGTGGAAGAGACCCAGTACTTC
v_gene: TRBV7-2; d_gene: NA; j_gene: TRBJ2-1; abundance: NA; CDR3aa: CASSLGGGTYNEQFF; CDR3nt: TGTGCCAGCAGCTTAGGAGGGGGAACCTACAATGAGCAGTTCTTC
v_gene: TRBV4-3; d_gene: TRBD1; j_gene: TRBJ2-3; abundance: NA; CDR3aa: CASSLGQTTDTQYF; CDR3nt: TGCGCCAGCAGCCTGGGACAGACCACAGATACGCAGTATTTT
v_gene: TRBV7-2; d_gene: NA; j_gene: TRBJ2-1; abundance: NA; CDR3aa: CASSSPFNEQFF; CDR3nt: TGTGCCAGCAGTTCCCCCTTCAATGAGCAGTTCTTC
v_gene: TRBV6-5; d_gene: TRBD1; j_gene: TRBJ1-6; abundance: NA; CDR3aa: CASSYTDRVDSPLHF; CDR3nt: TGTGCCAGCAGTTACACCGACAGGGTTGATTCACCCCTCCACTTT
v_gene: TRBV24-1; d_gene: TRBD1; j_gene: TRBJ1-2; abundance: NA; CDR3aa: CATSTSGTGSGGYTF; CDR3nt: TGTGCCACCAGTACTTCTGGGACAGGGTCGGGAGGCTACACCTTC